These T cell receptor beta chains were read from a single sample in a study of T cell changes during pregnancy in multiple sclerosis. Produced via immunoSEQ multiplex PCR; TCRdb's table is partial and in-frame only. The data contain approximately 51,000 clones, 90% to 95% of them singletons. The sequencing here drew on CD4+ T cells from peripheral blood mononuclear cells, taken in the second trimester of pregnancy. The origin of the receptors is a female donor with multiple sclerosis, enrolled in a pregnancy study. Each CDR3 is given with its conserved first and last residue. Each record gives: clone size, V gene, J gene, D gene, CDR3 protein, CDR3 DNA. The D gene is left open where the match is weak. Size is omitted from some rows. Given values are once, few, many or a class for expanded clones.

NA	TRBV18	TRBJ1-5	NA	CASSQLSNQPQHF	TGTGCCAGCTCACAACTTAGCAATCAGCCCCAGCATTTT
NA	TRBV11-1	TRBJ2-7	TRBD2	CASSLETSGGYEQYF	TGTGCCAGCAGCTTAGAGACTAGCGGGGGCTACGAGCAGTACTTC
NA	TRBV6-6	TRBJ2-7	NA	CASSYEVSSYEQYF	TGTGCCAGCAGTTACGAGGTCAGCTCCTACGAGCAGTACTTC
NA	TRBV7-2	TRBJ2-7	NA	CASSLSGGRPYEQYF	TGTGCCAGCAGCCTCTCGGGGGGCCGACCTTACGAGCAGTACTTC
NA	TRBV6-5	TRBJ1-1	TRBD1	CATLGGGKMNTEAFF	TGTGCCACCCTAGGAGGGGGCAAGATGAACACTGAAGCTTTCTTT
NA	TRBV11-3	TRBJ1-1	NA	CASSSRVGARETEAFF	TGTGCCAGCAGCTCCCGTGTGGGGGCACGGGAAACTGAAGCTTTCTTT
NA	TRBV9	TRBJ2-6	TRBD2	CASAGGRLAGYSGANVLTF	TGTGCCAGCGCCGGGGGAAGGCTAGCGGGTTACTCTGGGGCCAACGTCCTGACTTTC
NA	TRBV6-5	TRBJ2-1	NA	CASSSYNNEQFF	TGTGCCAGCAGTTCATACAATAATGAGCAGTTCTTC
NA	TRBV11-3	TRBJ2-2	TRBD1	CASSFRGQDTGELFF	TGTGCCAGCAGCTTCAGGGGGCAGGACACCGGGGAGCTGTTTTTT
NA	TRBV5-1	TRBJ1-4	NA	CASSFGWAATNEKLFF	TGCGCCAGCAGCTTCGGTTGGGCAGCAACTAATGAAAAACTGTTTTTT
NA	TRBV10-1	TRBJ2-3	TRBD2	CASSGAGTSLDTQYF	TGCGCCAGCAGCGGCGCCGGGACTAGTTTAGATACGCAGTATTTT
NA	TRBV5-5	TRBJ1-5	NA	CASSLGGRSNQPQHF	TGTGCCAGCAGCTTGGGAGGTAGGAGCAATCAGCCCCAGCATTTT
NA	TRBV30	TRBJ1-2	NA	CAWTDRNYGYTF	TGTGCCTGGACCGACAGGAACTATGGCTACACCTTC
NA	TRBV29-1	TRBJ1-6	TRBD1	CSVRTGWNSPLHF	TGCAGCGTTAGGACAGGATGGAATTCACCCCTCCACTTT
NA	TRBV18	TRBJ1-1	NA	CASSPAGVTEAFF	TGTGCCAGCTCACCGGCGGGGGTCACTGAAGCTTTCTTT
NA	TRBV7-2	TRBJ2-1	TRBD2	CASSLRPLAGGYNEQFF	TGTGCCAGCAGCTTAAGGCCGCTAGCGGGGGGGTACAATGAGCAGTTCTTC
NA	TRBV25-1	TRBJ2-7	NA	CASSSPRTYEQYF	TGTGCCAGCAGTAGCCCCCGAACCTACGAGCAGTACTTC
NA	TRBV4-3	TRBJ2-4	TRBD1	CASSQGTGGNIQYF	TGCGCCAGCAGCCAAGGGACAGGGGGCAACATTCAGTACTTC
NA	TRBV7-2	TRBJ1-2	NA	CASSLAPGLLNYGYTF	TGTGCCAGCAGCTTAGCTCCGGGACTCCTTAACTATGGCTACACCTTC
NA	TRBV4-3	TRBJ1-2	NA	CASSQEGRSYGYTF	TGCGCCAGCAGCCAAGAAGGGAGGAGCTATGGCTACACCTTC
NA	TRBV5-4	TRBJ1-6	TRBD1	CASSWDSSYNSPLHF	TGTGCCAGCAGCTGGGACAGCTCCTATAATTCACCCCTCCACTTT
NA	TRBV11-2	TRBJ2-7	TRBD2	CASSPLDGGALAEQYF	TGTGCCAGCAGCCCCCTGGACGGGGGGGCCTTAGCCGAGCAGTACTTC
once	TRBV5-6	TRBJ1-6	NA	CASSPLTGQSSYNSPLHF	TGTGCCAGCAGCCCCCTGACAGGCCAAAGCTCCTATAATTCACCCCTCCACTTT
NA	TRBV7-3	TRBJ2-2	TRBD2	CASSLGLAGTNTGELFF	TGTGCCAGCAGCTTGGGATTAGCGGGGACGAACACCGGGGAGCTGTTTTTT
NA	TRBV19	TRBJ2-7	NA	CASSPRTGGEQYF	TGTGCCAGTAGTCCGAGGACCGGGGGCGAGCAGTACTTC
NA	TRBV9	TRBJ2-7	NA	CASSVATDGTYEQYF	TGTGCCAGCAGCGTAGCTACAGACGGGACCTACGAGCAGTACTTC
NA	TRBV2	TRBJ1-2	NA	CASSTESGYTF	TGTGCCAGCAGTACCGAGAGTGGCTACACCTTC
NA	TRBV7-9	TRBJ1-4	NA	CASSFGQYEKLFF	TGTGCCAGCAGCTTTGGCCAGTATGAAAAACTGTTTTTT
few	TRBV18	TRBJ2-4	TRBD1	CASSPDRTKNIQYF	TGTGCCAGCTCACCGGACAGGACCAAAAACATTCAGTACTTC